Below, 14 T cell receptor beta chains from the same sample are listed, as sequenced in a study of blood T cell repertoires in COVID-19. TCRdb's table, derived via immunoSEQ multiplex PCR, lists solely in-frame clones and lacks some. The sample lists 250,000 to 350,000 clones, more than 80% seen once, with less than 3% in the top ten. The sequencing sample was made of peripheral blood. The receptor source for this set is a young woman with active or convalescent COVID-19.

The chain employs TRBV9 and TRBJ2-1; 7 nucleotides line up with TRBD1. The J segment lost 2 bases and the V segment lost 7 bases, leaving 9 bases of the junction unmatched. CDR1 SGDLS and CDR2 YYNGEE come from the germline V gene. This CDR3 comprises 15 residues. The CDR3 region has the DNA TGTGCCAGCCACCCGGGGCAGGGGGCCTACAATGAGCAGTTCTTC. It specifies CASHPGQGAYNEQFF. Full variable domain (rest looked up from reference TRBV9 and TRBJ2-1): DSGVTQTPKHLITATGQRVTLRCSPRSGDLSVYWYQQSLDQGLQFLIQYYNGEERAKGNILERFSAQQFPDLHSELNLSSLELGDSALYFCASHPGQGAYNEQFFGPGTRLTVL.

The chain joins TRBV6-4 to TRBJ2-3; possible D gene TRBD2, 6 bases. V was pared by 6 bases and J by 5 bases, with 15 bases between. Germline lookup yields CDR1 MRHNA and CDR2 SNTAGT. There are 14 residues in the CDR3. In nucleotides, the CDR3 is TGTGCCAGCAGCGCTCGGGGGTTCGGAGATACGCAGTATTTT. This encodes CASSARGFGDTQYF.

This clone was picked up one time. This chain connects TRBV25-1 to TRBJ2-2; TRBD2 matches at 12 bases. The CDR3 is 18 residues long. V lost 3 bases to trimming and J lost 6 bases; unmatched junction nucleotides: 11. Germline V lookup: CDR1 MGHDK, CDR2 SYGVNS. The CDR3 DNA reads TGTGCCAGCAGTGACCCCACTAGCGGGGGGCGGGGGTCCGGGGAGCTGTTTTTT. The encoded protein is CASSDPTSGGRGSGELFF.

The chain is built from TRBV5-1 and TRBJ2-3; D may be TRBD2 (5 bases). The CDR3 is made up of 16 amino acids. Trimming pared 4 bases from V and 4 bases from J, leaving 19 bases between. Germline values: CDR1 SGHRS, CDR2 YFSETQ. This CDR3 is CASSTADAGWPDTQYF. The CDR3 region has the DNA TGCGCCAGCAGCACCGCTGACGCGGGCTGGCCAGATACGCAGTATTTT.

This chain connects TRBV21-1 to TRBJ2-7; TRBD2 is taken as the D call from the table, unchecked against the DNA. TRBV21-1 is tagged as a pseudogene. This CDR3 contains 15 residues. CDR3 sequence: CASRRVRTTTYEQYF. CDR3 bases: TGTGCCAGCAGGAGGGTCCGGACTACGACCTACGAGCAGTACTTC.

The J gene is TRBJ2-7, the V gene TRBV2; TRBD1 matches at 8 bases. The CDR3 is 15 amino acids. Trimming at V came to 5 bases and at J to 0 bases, leaving 6 bases not matched to a gene. The germline gives CDR1 SNHLY, CDR2 FYNNEI. CDR3 nucleotides: TGTGCCAGCAGTTCACAGGGGGGTCTCTCCTACGAGCAGTACTTC. This sequence encodes CASSSQGGLSYEQYF.

The rearrangement joins TRBV7-9 to TRBJ2-7, with 8 bases identical to TRBD1. V dropped 5 bases and J dropped 4; count of bases not matched to a gene: 1. The CDR3 consists of 12 residues. In germline, CDR1 is SEHNR, CDR2 FQNEAQ (reference sequence). The CDR3 reads CASSQGAYEQYF. CDR3 DNA: TGTGCCAGCAGCCAGGGGGCTTACGAGCAGTACTTC.

The V gene is TRBV21-1, the J gene TRBJ1-3; the D call TRBD1 from the table was never checked on the DNA. TRBV21-1 is a recognized pseudogene. This CDR3 spans 17 amino acids. CDR3 sequence reads: CASSKEVVDRAGNTIYF. The DNA of the CDR3 is TGTGCCAGCAGCAAAGAGGTAGTGGACAGGGCTGGAAACACTATATATTTT.

The chain carries TRBV7-9 and TRBJ2-5; the D gene is possibly TRBD2 (6 bases). V lost 2 bases to trimming and J lost 5 bases, with 12 bases between them. CDR1 and CDR2 (germline): SEHNR, FQNEAQ (reference sequence). The CDR3 spans 14 residues. In nucleotides, the CDR3 is TGTGCCAGCAGCTTAAGTCGACGGGGGGAGACCCAGTACTTC. The encoded protein is CASSLSRRGETQYF.

Only a few counts were recorded for this clone. J is TRBJ1-6 and V is TRBV28; D uncertain. Trimming stripped 5 bases from V and 0 bases from J, with 8 bases between. CDR3 size: 15 residues. Germline CDR1 MDHEN, CDR2 SYDVKM. As DNA, the CDR3 is TGTGCCAGCAGTCTACCGGGCTCCTATAATTCACCCCTCCACTTT. Translated: CASSLPGSYNSPLHF.

The CDR3 nucleotides are TGTGCCAGCAGCCCCGGACAGGGGAAATATCAGCCCCAGCATTTT. This gives the protein CASSPGQGKYQPQHF. The genes are TRBV3-1 (or the pseudogene TRBV3-2) and TRBJ1-5, with TRBD1 matching 9 bases. The CDR3 runs 15 residues. Germline V gene data show CDR1 as LGHDT and CDR2 as YNNKEL (reference sequence). J lost 5 bases, V lost 4 bases, and 6 bases had no gene match.

The V and J genes are TRBV4-3 and TRBJ2-2; D call uncertain. The V end lost 4 bases, the J end lost 6 bases, and 6 bases lay between the germline ends. In germline, CDR1 is LGHNA, CDR2 YSLEER. The CDR3 sequence is 12 residues long. The CDR3 loop is CASSLNPGELFF. The CDR3 DNA sequence: TGCGCCAGCAGCCTAAATCCCGGGGAGCTGTTTTTT.

The J gene is TRBJ1-4, the V gene TRBV5-1, with D unresolved. V was pared by 4 bases and J by 5 bases, with 12 bases between. Germline assignment: CDR1 SGHRS and CDR2 YFSETQ. CDR3 length equals 14 residues. The CDR3 DNA reads as TGCGCCAGCAGCGAACAATCGAAAAATGAAAAACTGTTTTTT. Its protein product is CASSEQSKNEKLFF.

The chain carries TRBV19 and TRBJ2-6, with 7 bases matching TRBD1. V was pared by 4 bases and J by 3 bases, with 6 bases of the junction left unmatched. CDR1 is LNHDA and CDR2 is SQIVND in the germline V gene (reference sequence). This CDR3 has 16 residues. This chain's CDR3 is CASSTRNRGGANVLTF. The CDR3 nucleotides are TGTGCCAGTAGTACGAGGAACAGGGGTGGGGCCAACGTCCTGACTTTC.